This T cell receptor (beta chain) is from a study of T-cell memory formation after mild COVID-19 (dated by TCRdb to the early 2020s). With respect to the entire study: TCR sequence clusters from the two donors were largely donor specific. Two young, previously healthy adult volunteers made up the cohort, one male and one female. In a couple of donors, T-cell clones that expanded and contracted after mild COVID-19 were followed by sequencing TCRalpha and TCRbeta repertoires longitudinally. Summary of the overall study and its limitations: Some responding clones were detected in pre-infection memory, which suggested that pre-existing cross-reactive memory T cells had joined the SARS-CoV-2 response. SARS-CoV-2 specificity was not confirmed for the second-wave clones peaking on day 37. The study included only a couple of mild cases, and larger cohorts that include severe cases with pre-infection samples were judged to be necessary. Clones contracting from day 15 to 85 had balanced CD4/CD8 phenotypes, while a second wave expanding from day 15 to 37 was biased towards CD4+. Contracting CD4+ clones appeared mostly in the CM and EM memory subsets, whereas CD8+ clones were enriched in EMRA.

Ficoll-Paque density gradient centrifugation was the method used to isolate PBMCs. The instrument was an Illumina NovaSeq 6000. TCRalpha and TCRbeta cDNA libraries were built by 5'RACE with constant-segment primers, adding sample barcodes and unique molecular identifiers. RNA was extracted from every sample with Trizol reagent. Library amplification was performed in two PCR steps, and a second sample barcode and Illumina TruSeq adapters were introduced in the second step. Sequencing of libraries was performed on an Illumina NovaSeq with 2 x 150 bp paired-end reads. On the authors' methods: The reads were demultiplexed and collapsed into UMI-guided consensus sequences using migec v1.2.7. Using mixcr v2.1.11, the UMI consensuses were aligned to TRA and TRB V and J templates and assembled into clonotypes. Clonotypes were classified as expanded or contracted when called significant by both edgeR and NoisET, with noise models trained on biological replicates. For edgeR calls, a false discovery rate-adjusted p below 0.01 and a log2 fold-change threshold of 1 were applied. PCA with hierarchical clustering of max-normalized trajectories of the 1000 most abundant clonotypes was used as exploratory dynamics analysis. The CD4 or CD8 phenotype of responding clones was assigned using the separately sequenced CD4+ and CD8+ repertoires. Starting from the raw public reads, TCRdb applied fastp trimming at Q25, assembled clones with MiXCR and retained in-frame beta chains. Rows with one shared CDR3 protein collapse into an entry with the most common genes and DNA. TCRdb's processing, not the authors' own work, is the source of the V and J calls. The sample has approximately 300,000 distinct CDR3 sequences on record, just under 20% of them singletons. The top ten clonotypes cover around 21% of the sample.

A word on this clonotype: No antigen is known for it. No base qualities exist here, and no much larger clone lies one base off it.

V is cut by 5 bases and J by 6 bases, and the space between the germline ends is 24 bases. Sequences SGHTA (CDR1) and FQGTGA (CDR2) are obtained from the germline V gene. Spanning cysteine to phenylalanine, the CDR3 consists of 17 amino acids. CDR3 DNA is the only sequence kept; it has 51 bases, read in frame from the first base. In this chain, TRBV7-3 is recombined with TRBJ2-3; TRBD2 could be the D gene, as 7 bases match. The TCR sequence derives from a man younger than 30 who had mild COVID-19 (a few samples of this study predate the infection). The sample titles of this study are shuffled in the database, so cell type and time point are left out; the donor was told from shared clones. Material: PBMCs or a T cell subset sorted from them (not recorded which). For the CDR3, the sequence is CASSHRPGEGVVDTQYF. At the DNA level, the sequence is TGTGCCAGCAGCCATAGGCCGGGGGAGGGGGTTGTGGATACGCAGTATTTT.